These 28 T cell receptor beta chains originate from one sample sequenced in a study of blood T cell repertoires in COVID-19. Produced via immunoSEQ multiplex PCR; TCRdb's table is partial and in-frame only. The sample yields tens of thousands of clones, approximately 80% seen once. Sequencing used peripheral blood. The receptors here all came from a human donor with active or convalescent COVID-19. The donor label of this sample is uncertain.

The chain combines TRBV12-3 or TRBV12-4 with TRBJ2-7; D remains ambiguous. The V gene lost 5 bases and the J gene lost 6 bases, with 14 bases spanning the gap. The CDR3 loop spans 13 amino acids. In nucleotides, the CDR3 is TGTGCCAGCAGTCCCCAGACTCAATCCGAGCAGTACTTC. Its translation is CASSPQTQSEQYF.

The J gene is TRBJ1-1, the V gene TRBV5-1; the D is unclear. The CDR3 spans 14 residues. Looked up from germline, CDR1 is SGHRS and CDR2 is YFSETQ. Trimming stripped 2 bases from V and 4 bases from J, with 12 bases between. The CDR3: CASSFREGGTEAFF. In DNA form, the CDR3 reads TGCGCCAGCAGCTTCCGGGAAGGAGGCACTGAAGCTTTCTTT. Looking up the rest from reference TRBV5-1 and TRBJ1-1 gives the full variable domain: KAGVTQTPRYLIKTRGQQVTLSCSPISGHRSVSWYQQTPGQGLQFLFEYFSETQRNKGNFPGRFSGRQFSNSRSEMNVSTLELGDSALYLCASSFREGGTEAFFGQGTRLTVV.

V and J are TRBV7-2 and TRBJ1-5; no clear D gene. Germline-derived CDR1 and CDR2 are SGHTA and FQGNSA. The CDR3 runs to 14 residues. The ends were cut back, 5 bases at V and 6 bases at J, with 14 bases in the middle. The CDR3 region is CASSLTEGSQPQHF. CDR3 coding DNA: TGTGCCAGCAGCCTAACAGAAGGGAGTCAGCCCCAGCATTTT.

This chain uses TRBV18 with TRBJ1-2, with D uncertain. Germline CDR1 reads KGHSH; CDR2 reads LQKENI. The CDR3 totals 12 residues. Trimming cost V 3 bases and J 8 bases, with 10 bases left between them. The CDR3: CASSPLSGGYTF. CDR3 bases: TGTGCCAGCTCACCGCTATCCGGGGGCTACACCTTC.

This clone has only a few counts. The chain combines TRBV29-1 with TRBJ1-6, with 7 nucleotides matching TRBD1. The CDR3 is made up of 13 amino acids. Germline CDR1 and CDR2: SQVTM and ANQGSEA. V gave up 7 bases and J gave up 10 bases; unmatched junction bases: 10. The CDR3 region is CSAGGTEGSPLHF. In nucleotides, the CDR3 is TGCAGCGCTGGCGGGACAGAAGGCTCACCCCTCCACTTT.

The rearrangement joins TRBV12-2 to TRBJ2-4; the DNA was not used to check the table's D call, TRBD2. TRBV12-2 is termed a pseudogene. This CDR3 has 19 amino acids. The CDR3 here is CASRCGLADRSIAKNIQYF. CDR3 nucleotides: TGTGCAAGTCGCTGCGGGCTAGCGGACCGCTCTATAGCCAAAAACATTCAGTACTTC.

There are a few counts of this clone. The chain links TRBV5-8 to TRBJ2-1, with D tentatively TRBD1 (5 bases). Germline-derived CDR1 and CDR2 are SGHTS and YDEGEE. Deletions cut 6 bases from V and 8 bases from J, with 18 bases between. This CDR3 is 14 amino acids long. CDR3 in amino acids: CASNLGRVRHEQFF. The CDR3 nucleotides are TGTGCCAGCAATTTGGGCAGGGTTAGGCATGAGCAGTTCTTC.

The chain has TRBV5-8 and TRBJ1-1; D is undetermined. This CDR3 is built from 13 residues. The germline gives CDR1 SGHTS, CDR2 YDEGEE. Trimming stripped 7 bases from V and 2 bases from J, with 12 bases between. CDR3 residues: CASLRTDNTEAFF. The CDR3 region has the DNA TGTGCCAGCCTTCGGACTGACAACACTGAAGCTTTCTTT.

The V and J genes are TRBV30 and TRBJ1-1, with TRBD1 matching over 7 bases. The V gene's germline CDR1 is GTSNPN and CDR2 SVGIG (reference sequence). Unmatched junction bases numbered 11, after V lost 8 bases and J lost 5 bases. The CDR3 totals 13 residues. The CDR3 DNA reads TGTGCCCGTAACAGGGGAGTAGAGACTGAAGCTTTCTTT. Residues: CARNRGVETEAFF.

The chain combines TRBV27 with TRBJ1-5; possible D gene TRBD1, 6 bases. The V and J ends lost 10 bases and 4 bases respectively, with 14 bases between them. Germline CDR1 is MNHEY and CDR2 is SMNVEV (reference sequence). The CDR3 sequence is 13 residues long. Written as DNA, the CDR3 is TGTGCCAATCTGGAAGGGGGAAATCAGCCCCAGCATTTT. This encodes CANLEGGNQPQHF.

This clone was detected a few times. The V call is TRBV5-1, the J call TRBJ1-6; TRBD1 matches at 7 bases. V dropped 0 bases and J dropped 0; count of bases not matched to a gene: 0. Germline lookup yields CDR1 SGHRS and CDR2 YFSETQ. The CDR3 has 16 amino acids. Here the CDR3 reads CASSLEGASYNSPLHF. In nucleotides, the CDR3 is TGCGCCAGCAGCTTGGAGGGGGCCTCCTATAATTCACCCCTCCACTTT.

The chain uses TRBV19 and TRBJ2-1, with D perhaps matching TRBD2 (6 bases). Germline V lookup: CDR1 LNHDA, CDR2 SQIVND (reference sequence). The CDR3 is 13 residues long. The V end was cut by 7 bases, the J end by 7 bases, with 14 bases between. The CDR3 region is CASTAGTANEQFF. As DNA, the CDR3 is TGTGCCAGTACTGCGGGAACGGCGAATGAGCAGTTCTTC.

There are a few counts of this clone. V usage is TRBV27 and J usage is TRBJ2-4; D might be TRBD1 (5 bases). This CDR3 has 14 amino acids. Germline V gene sequence: CDR1 MNHEY, CDR2 SMNVEV (reference sequence). The ends were cut back, 6 bases at V and 8 bases at J, with 17 bases in the middle. The CDR3 region has the DNA TGTGCCAGCAGGCCGTGGGGCGGTCACGACATTCAGTACTTC. Translated: CASRPWGGHDIQYF.

The chain joins TRBV14 to TRBJ2-5; maybe TRBD2 (5 bases). V lost 1 base to trimming and J lost 8 bases, with 14 bases between them. From germline, CDR1 is SGHDN and CDR2 FVKESK. This CDR3 comprises 14 residues. Written as DNA, the CDR3 is TGTGCCAGCAGCCAAGTGGCTAGCTGGAAAACCCAGTACTTC. Translated: CASSQVASWKTQYF.

Only one count was recorded for this clone. CDR3: CASNEGGPPDTQYF. CDR3 DNA: TGTGCCAGCAATGAGGGAGGGCCCCCAGATACGCAGTATTTT. This chain connects TRBV28 to TRBJ2-3; 7 nucleotides line up with TRBD2. J lost 4 bases, V lost 7 bases, and 8 bases had no gene match. The CDR3 is made up of 14 amino acids. CDR1 and CDR2 from the germline V gene are MDHEN and SYDVKM.

The chain joins TRBV28 to TRBJ1-2, with D perhaps TRBD1 (6 bases). Germline V lookup: CDR1 MDHEN, CDR2 SYDVKM. The CDR3 spans 15 residues. Trimming removed 7 bases at V and 6 bases at J, with 21 bases between. CDR3 in amino acids: CASNGAPQGSNGYTF. CDR3 DNA: TGTGCCAGCAACGGGGCCCCACAGGGAAGCAATGGCTACACCTTC.

This clone was seen a single time. The V and J genes are TRBV11-2 and TRBJ2-5; 10 bases map to TRBD2. Germline values: CDR1 SGHAT, CDR2 FQNNGV. The CDR3 has 14 amino acids. The V gene end was trimmed by 3 bases and the J gene end by 3 bases; junction bases not matched to a gene: 1. This chain's CDR3 is CASSFLAGEETQYF. In nucleotides, the CDR3 is TGTGCCAGCAGCTTTCTAGCGGGAGAAGAGACCCAGTACTTC. Drawing the rest from reference TRBV11-2 and TRBJ2-5, the complete variable domain is EAGVAQSPRYKIIEKRQSVAFWCNPISGHATLYWYQQILGQGPKLLIQFQNNGVVDDSQLPKDRFSAERLKGVDSTLKIQPAKLEDSAVYLCASSFLAGEETQYFGPGTRLLVL.

V and J are TRBV4-3 and TRBJ2-3; 9 bases line up with TRBD2. V shed 4 bases and J 0 bases; nucleotides not matched to a gene: 8. From germline, CDR1 is LGHNA and CDR2 YSLEER. The CDR3 has 17 residues. The CDR3: CASSLGPSGASTDTQYF. CDR3 nucleotides: TGCGCCAGCAGCCTAGGCCCTAGCGGGGCTAGCACAGATACGCAGTATTTT.

CDR3 residues: CASSISAGPTNTGELFF. As DNA, the CDR3 is TGTGCCAGCAGCATCTCCGCGGGACCGACGAACACCGGGGAGCTGTTTTTT. The chain combines TRBV9 with TRBJ2-2, with D perhaps TRBD2 (6 bases). With 4 bases removed from V and 0 bases from J, the gap between germline ends came to 16 bases. The V gene's germline CDR1 is SGDLS and CDR2 YYNGEE. The CDR3 runs to 17 residues.

The chain employs TRBV4-1 and TRBJ1-6; D not certain. Germline-derived CDR1 and CDR2 are MGHRA and YSYEKL. The CDR3 loop spans 15 amino acids. Trimming took off 0 bases at V and 9 bases at J, with 12 bases between the two ends. CDR3 coding DNA: TGCGCCAGCAGCCAAGAAGGTGTGCTAGGTTCACCCCTCCACTTT. This codes for CASSQEGVLGSPLHF.

V usage is TRBV19 and J usage is TRBJ1-2; maybe TRBD1 (6 bases). The ends were cut back, 2 bases at V and 10 bases at J, with 14 bases in the middle. This CDR3 comprises 13 residues. CDR1 LNHDA and CDR2 SQIVND come from the germline V gene (reference sequence). This CDR3 reads CASSIQEGGAYTF. DNA of the CDR3: TGTGCCAGTAGTATACAGGAAGGGGGTGCCTACACCTTC.

This rearrangement joins TRBV4-2 to TRBJ2-3; D possibly corresponds to TRBD2 (5 bases). The length of the CDR3 is 13 residues. The germline V and J ends were trimmed by 0 bases and 6 bases, with 7 bases remaining between them. Germline CDR1 and CDR2: LGHNA and YNFKEQ. Here the CDR3 DNA reads TGTGCCAGCAGCCAAGATAGGAGGGATACGCAGTATTTT. Protein sequence: CASSQDRRDTQYF.

This clone was detected once. The chain carries TRBV5-4 and TRBJ2-1; 8 bases align to TRBD1. Losses at the gene ends were 4 bases for V and 7 bases for J; bases not matched to a gene: 13. Germline lookup yields CDR1 SGHNT and CDR2 YYREEE (reference sequence). The CDR3 is 16 residues long. CDR3 in amino acids: CASSPGGDVSRNEQFF. The CDR3 nucleotides are TGTGCCAGCAGCCCAGGGGGCGACGTAAGTAGGAATGAGCAGTTCTTC. The full variable domain, its missing parts supplied by reference TRBV5-4 and TRBJ2-1, is ETGVTQSPTHLIKTRGQQVTLRCSSQSGHNTVSWYQQALGQGPQFIFQYYREEENGRGNFPPRFSGLQFPNYSSELNVNALELDDSALYLCASSPGGDVSRNEQFFGPGTRLTVL.

In nucleotides, the CDR3 is TGCGCCAGCAGCCAAGATGGGACTAGCGGGAGGGGAGAGACCCAGTACTTC. This translates into CASSQDGTSGRGETQYF. The V and J genes are TRBV4-1 and TRBJ2-5; 16 nucleotides match TRBD2. This CDR3 comprises 17 residues. J gave up 4 bases and V 0 bases, and 2 bases lay outside the gene matches. Germline values: CDR1 MGHRA, CDR2 YSYEKL.

The V and J genes are TRBV6-4 and TRBJ2-3; 9 bases map to TRBD2. The CDR3 sequence is 17 residues long. Trimming removed 6 bases from V and 4 bases from J; junction bases left unmatched: 14. Germline assignment: CDR1 MRHNA and CDR2 SNTAGT. This chain's CDR3 is CASSPRIIAGVADTQYF. In DNA, the CDR3 is TGTGCCAGCAGCCCGCGGATAATAGCGGGAGTGGCAGATACGCAGTATTTT.

The chain employs TRBV9 and TRBJ2-1; D is uncertain. V was clipped by 4 bases and J by 4 bases, with 6 bases between them. This CDR3 spans 12 amino acids. Germline CDR1 SGDLS, CDR2 YYNGEE. CDR3 in DNA: TGTGCCAGCAGCTCCCAGTACAATGAGCAGTTCTTC. This encodes CASSSQYNEQFF. The full variable domain, completed using reference TRBV9 and TRBJ2-1, is DSGVTQTPKHLITATGQRVTLRCSPRSGDLSVYWYQQSLDQGLQFLIQYYNGEERAKGNILERFSAQQFPDLHSELNLSSLELGDSALYFCASSSQYNEQFFGPGTRLTVL.

The chain uses TRBV11-3 and TRBJ2-1; 12 bases are a match to TRBD2. The CDR3 extends over 13 amino acids. CDR1 and CDR2 (germline): SGHNT, YENEEA. V lost 7 bases, J lost 8 bases, and 3 bases stayed unmatched. Here the CDR3 DNA reads TGTGCCAGCAAAACTAGCGGGAGGCATGAGCAGTTCTTC. Translating it yields CASKTSGRHEQFF. The entire variable domain, with the rest obtained from reference TRBV11-3 and TRBJ2-1, is as follows: EAGVVQSPRYKIIEKKQPVAFWCNPISGHNTLYWYLQNLGQGPELLIRYENEEAVDDSQLPKDRFSAERLKGVDSTLKIQPAELGDSAVYLCASKTSGRHEQFFGPGTRLTVL.

A word on this clone: Other DNA sequences in this specimen translate into the identical CDR3. The gene calls are TRBV19 and TRBJ2-5, with 9 bases identical to TRBD1. Germline values: CDR1 LNHDA, CDR2 SQIVND (reference sequence). The CDR3 contains 14 residues. J gave up 5 bases and V 4 bases, and 5 bases lay outside the gene matches. The CDR3 nucleotides read TGTGCCAGTAGTAGCGGACAGGGGACGGAGACCCAGTACTTC. Its translation: CASSSGQGTETQYF.